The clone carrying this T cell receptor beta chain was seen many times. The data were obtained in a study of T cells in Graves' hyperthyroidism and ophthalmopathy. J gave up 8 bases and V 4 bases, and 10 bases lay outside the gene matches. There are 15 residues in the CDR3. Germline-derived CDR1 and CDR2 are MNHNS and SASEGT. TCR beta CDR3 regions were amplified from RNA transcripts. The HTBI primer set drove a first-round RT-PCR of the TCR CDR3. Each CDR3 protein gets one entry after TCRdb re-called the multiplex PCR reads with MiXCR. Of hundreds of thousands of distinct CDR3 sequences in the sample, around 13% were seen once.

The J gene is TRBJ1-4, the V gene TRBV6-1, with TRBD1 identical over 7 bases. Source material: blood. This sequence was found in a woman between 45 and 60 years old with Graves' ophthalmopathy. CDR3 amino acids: CASSASDRRREKLFF. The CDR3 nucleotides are TGTGCCAGCAGTGCCTCGGACAGGCGGAGGGAAAAACTGTTTTTT.